Following are 8 T cell receptor beta chains from one sample sequenced in a study of T cells after yellow fever vaccination. A single record per CDR3 protein comes from TCRdb applying MiXCR to the 5' RACE reads. The sample includes tens of thousands of distinct CDR3 sequences, 7.4% of them seen just once. The input for sequencing was CD8+ T cells sorted from PBMCs, taken 15 days after the yellow fever booster vaccination. Source of these receptors: a man aged 30 to 45 who received the YFV17D yellow fever vaccine.

The chain carries TRBV12-2 and TRBJ2-2. TRBV12-2 is noted as a pseudogene. The CDR3 runs to 13 residues. The CDR3 sequence: CASRPLGCGELFF. The CDR3 nucleotides read TGTGCAAGTCGCCCTCTGGGGTGCGGGGAGCTGTTTTTT.

Many counts were recorded for this clonotype. The V gene is TRBV6-1, the J gene TRBJ2-7; D perhaps matches TRBD1 (6 bases). V lost 0 bases and J 0 bases, leaving 6 bases between the germline ends. Germline CDR1 reads MNHNS; CDR2 reads SASEGT. The CDR3 contains 14 residues. The DNA of the CDR3 is TGTGCCAGCAGTGAAGCAGGGGGCTCCTACGAGCAGTACTTC. Its protein is CASSEAGGSYEQYF.

This clonotype has a count of ten or more. The rearrangement joins TRBV7-2 to TRBJ2-7; 7 bases line up with TRBD1. Trimming cost V 3 bases and J 6 bases; bases outside gene matches: 11. This CDR3 has 15 residues. Germline V gives CDR1 SGHTA, CDR2 FQGNSA. DNA of the CDR3: TGTGCCAGCAGCTTCAGCCGGACAGGTCGTGGCGAGCAGTACTTC. This codes for CASSFSRTGRGEQYF. The full variable domain, completed using reference TRBV7-2 and TRBJ2-7, is GAGVSQSPSNKVTEKGKDVELRCDPISGHTALYWYRQSLGQGLEFLIYFQGNSAPDKSGLPSDRFSAERTGGSVSTLTIQRTQQEDSAVYLCASSFSRTGRGEQYFGPGTRLTVT.

This clonotype occurred many times. The genes are TRBV6-5 and TRBJ2-1; 15 bases are a match to TRBD2. The V gene end was trimmed by 0 bases and the J gene end by 7 bases; junction bases not matched to a gene: 1. Germline values: CDR1 MNHEY, CDR2 SVGAGI. The CDR3 has 16 amino acids. CDR3 DNA sequence: TGTGCCAGCAGTTACTCGGGACTAGCGGGAGGTAATGAGCAGTTCTTC. It codes for CASSYSGLAGGNEQFF.

This clonotype was found many times. This rearrangement joins TRBV2 to TRBJ2-1; D ambiguous. The CDR3 sequence is 13 residues long. Germline V gene data show CDR1 as SNHLY and CDR2 as FYNNEI. Trimming stripped 6 bases from V and 4 bases from J, with 10 bases between. CDR3 nucleotides: TGTGCCAGCAGGAACCTAGATTACAATGAGCAGTTCTTC. Protein: CASRNLDYNEQFF.

This clonotype was seen repeatedly, ten times or more. This chain uses TRBV20-1 with TRBJ2-2, with D perhaps TRBD2 (6 bases). The CDR3 is 16 amino acids. The V end was cut by 4 bases, the J end by 1 base, with 16 bases between. Germline V gene lookup returns CDR1 DFQATT and CDR2 SNEGSKA (reference sequence). Here the CDR3 DNA reads TGCAGTGCTATGGGACCGGGACTTGAGAACACCGGGGAGCTGTTTTTT. Protein: CSAMGPGLENTGELFF.

The CDR3 protein is CSARGLAGRQETQYF. CDR3 nucleotide sequence: TGCAGTGCTAGAGGGTTAGCAGGAAGGCAAGAGACCCAGTACTTC. The rearrangement joins TRBV20-1 to TRBJ2-5; no reliable D call. Trimming shortened V by 1 base and J by 2 bases, and 14 bases separated the two germline ends. The CDR3 extends over 15 amino acids. CDR1 is DFQATT, CDR2 SNEGSKA, per germline (reference sequence).

A word on this clonotype: A read error may explain this, as a much larger clone is one base away. V and J are TRBV20-1 and TRBJ1-1; D not resolved. CDR1 is DFQATT and CDR2 is SNEGSKA in the germline V gene (reference sequence). V was cut by 0 bases and J by 3 bases, with 11 bases left in between. CDR3 length equals 14 residues. The DNA of the CDR3 is TGCAGTGCTAGAGATCCAAGAGGGTACACTGAAGCTTTCTTT. Amino acid sequence: CSARDPRGYTEAFF.